This TCR beta chain was profiled in a study of T cells in Graves' hyperthyroidism and ophthalmopathy. This clonotype was detected ten times or more. Regions amplified from RNA transcripts were the TCR beta CDR3 regions. Initially, a first-round RT-PCR of the TCR CDR3 employed the HTBI primer set. TCRdb called the multiplex PCR reads again in MiXCR, with one record for every CDR3 protein. The sample holds approximately 420,000 distinct CDR3 sequences; under 15% are singletons and the top ten take over 25%. CDR1 is DFQATT and CDR2 is SNEGSKA in the germline V gene (reference sequence). V was shortened by 4 bases and J by 7 bases, with 2 bases between the two germline ends. The CDR3 covers 9 residues.

Sequencing was carried out using blood. The source is a woman aged 30 to 39 with Graves' hyperthyroidism. This sequence joins TRBV20-1 and TRBJ1-5; D gene unclear. CDR3 sequence (DNA): TGCAGTGCTAAACAGCCCCAGCATTTT. Translated, it gives CSAKQPQHF.